This T cell receptor (beta chain) derives from a study of Ad26.COV2.S vaccination and SARS-CoV-2 variants. Study-wide results and limits: Vaccinees and placebo recipients showed similar non-spike TCR breadth. Ad26.COV2.S recipients had broader spike-specific TCRs (P = 0.0014).

On this clone: Its antigen is still unknown.

Treatment in this sample: over 15 received Ad26.COV2.S at low or high dose, single or two shots; five or six received placebo; per-sample allocation not given. Specimen acquisition occurred on day 63 following the initial vaccine or placebo injection. In Boston, an adult donor aged 18-55 years took part. What was given as vaccine was an Ad26 vector encoding Wuhan-strain SARS-CoV-2 spike. Some clones are missing from TCRdb's copy, which holds only in-frame ones; the method was immunoSEQ multiplex PCR. The data hold roughly 510,000 clones, with 87% observed a single time. The CDR3 sequence is 16 residues long. Germline CDR1 SGHAT, CDR2 FQNNGV. After removal of 1 base from V and 8 bases from J, the junction contained 5 bases not matched to a gene.

This receptor was obtained from a person between 18 and 65 years old who received the Ad26.COV2.S COVID-19 vaccine or a placebo. The material sequenced was peripheral blood, taken in a trial of Ad26.COV2.S vaccine versus placebo. The genes are TRBV11-2 and TRBJ2-3; 14 bases agree with TRBD2. CDR3 nucleotide sequence: TGTGCCAGCAGCTTAGCGACTAGCGGGAGGGCATCTACGCAGTATTTT. Translating it yields CASSLATSGRASTQYF.